These T cell receptor beta chains were read from a single sample in a study of pediatric ulcerative colitis. Sequencing used immunoSEQ multiplex PCR; TCRdb keeps in-frame clones, though not all of them. The sample includes tens of thousands of clones, 60% to 75% seen only once; the top ten take about 9.1%. The sequencing sample was made of gut tissue. These receptor sequences come from a boy between 10 and 17 years old with severe ulcerative colitis. Each CDR3 is given with its conserved first and last residue. The D gene is left open where the match is weak. Clone size is given for some rows only: seen once, a few or many times, or a class if the clone is expanded.

J: TRBJ2-7
size: few
D: NA
V: TRBV27
CDR3: CASSLIARINEQYF
DNA: TGTGCCAGCAGTTTAATCGCCAGGATCAACGAGCAGTACTTC

J: TRBJ2-3
size: NA
D: NA
V: TRBV4-1
CDR3: CASSLDAGGSTDTQYF
DNA: TGCGCCAGCAGCCTAGACGCCGGGGGATCAACAGATACGCAGTATTTT

J: TRBJ2-5
size: NA
D: NA
V: TRBV5-1
CDR3: CASSLVKGIQETQYF
DNA: TGCGCCAGCAGCTTGGTCAAAGGTATTCAAGAGACCCAGTACTTC

J: TRBJ2-2
size: NA
D: NA
V: TRBV5-1
CDR3: CASSASGADTGELFF
DNA: TGCGCCAGCAGCGCCTCGGGGGCCGACACCGGGGAGCTGTTTTTT

J: TRBJ2-1
size: NA
D: NA
V: TRBV7-9
CDR3: CASSLGDLQFF
DNA: TGTGCCAGCAGCTTAGGAGATTTGCAGTTCTTC

J: TRBJ1-1
size: NA
D: NA
V: TRBV25-1
CDR3: CASSDARGGDTEAFF
DNA: TGTGCCAGCAGTGATGCCCGTGGGGGAGATACTGAAGCTTTCTTT

J: TRBJ1-5
size: once
D: NA
V: TRBV6-1
CDR3: CASGSQPQHF
DNA: TGTGCCAGCGGTAGTCAGCCCCAGCATTTT

J: TRBJ1-2
size: few
D: NA
V: TRBV6-5
CDR3: CASSSVTVYGYTF
DNA: TGTGCCAGCAGCAGTGTGACAGTCTATGGCTACACCTTC

J: TRBJ2-3
size: NA
D: NA
V: TRBV6-1
CDR3: CASRSTGSSTDTQYF
DNA: TGTGCCAGCAGGTCGACAGGCTCTAGCACAGATACGCAGTATTTT

J: TRBJ2-7
size: NA
D: NA
V: TRBV28
CDR3: CASSRSRREQYF
DNA: TGTGCCAGCAGCCGCTCGAGGCGTGAGCAGTACTTC

J: TRBJ2-4
size: NA
D: TRBD1
V: TRBV15
CDR3: CATSRGDSSLAKNIQYF
DNA: TGTGCCACCAGCAGAGGGGACAGTTCCCTAGCCAAAAACATTCAGTACTTC

J: TRBJ2-5
size: NA
D: NA
V: TRBV15
CDR3: CATSRGADEETQYF
DNA: TGTGCCACCAGCAGAGGGGCGGATGAAGAGACCCAGTACTTC

J: TRBJ2-2
size: NA
D: NA
V: TRBV15
CDR3: CATSRDRGAGGELFF
DNA: TGTGCCACCAGCAGAGATAGAGGGGCGGGAGGGGAGCTGTTTTTT

J: TRBJ1-1
size: few
D: NA
V: TRBV4-1
CDR3: CASSQGTNTEAFF
DNA: TGCGCCAGCAGCCAAGGGACAAACACTGAAGCTTTCTTT

J: TRBJ1-1
size: NA
D: NA
V: TRBV19
CDR3: CASKGRLNTEAFF
DNA: TGTGCCAGTAAGGGACGGCTGAACACTGAAGCTTTCTTT

J: TRBJ1-2
size: once
D: TRBD1
V: TRBV13
CDR3: CASSWDRGLEGYTF
DNA: TGTGCCAGCAGCTGGGACAGGGGGCTTGAGGGCTACACCTTC

J: TRBJ1-2
size: NA
D: TRBD1
V: TRBV6-5
CDR3: CASSWDRRGYTF
DNA: TGTGCCAGCAGTTGGGACAGGCGGGGCTACACCTTC

J: TRBJ1-2
size: once
D: NA
V: TRBV5-6
CDR3: CASSQGRTSYGYTF
DNA: TGTGCCAGCAGCCAGGGACGGACTAGCTATGGCTACACCTTC

J: TRBJ1-6
size: NA
D: NA
V: TRBV6-5
CDR3: CASSWTDYNSPLHF
DNA: TGTGCCAGCAGTTGGACGGACTATAATTCACCCCTCCACTTT

J: TRBJ1-5
size: NA
D: NA
V: TRBV9
CDR3: CASSVYSNQPQHF
DNA: TGTGCCAGCAGCGTATATAGCAATCAGCCCCAGCATTTT

J: TRBJ1-1
size: NA
D: NA
V: TRBV5-1
CDR3: CASSLDVPATVGAFF
DNA: TGCGCCAGCAGCTTGGATGTCCCCGCCACCGTTGGAGCTTTCTTT

J: TRBJ2-7
size: NA
D: NA
V: TRBV27
CDR3: CASSYIGGHEQYF
DNA: TGTGCCAGCAGTTATATCGGGGGTCACGAGCAGTACTTC

J: TRBJ1-2
size: NA
D: NA
V: TRBV6-5
CDR3: CASSYVGIGGYTF
DNA: TGTGCCAGCAGTTACGTAGGGATTGGGGGCTACACCTTC

J: TRBJ1-2
size: NA
D: NA
V: TRBV6-4
CDR3: CASSETGGFFTF
DNA: TGTGCCAGCAGTGAGACGGGGGGATTTTTTACCTTC

J: TRBJ2-5
size: NA
D: TRBD1
V: TRBV19
CDR3: CASSMLGDREETQYF
DNA: TGTGCCAGTAGTATGTTAGGGGACAGGGAAGAGACCCAGTACTTC

J: TRBJ1-5
size: NA
D: TRBD1
V: TRBV19
CDR3: CASMGQGNQPQHF
DNA: TGTGCCAGTATGGGACAGGGCAATCAGCCCCAGCATTTT

J: TRBJ1-1
size: NA
D: NA
V: TRBV30
CDR3: CAWSPGEQTEAFF
DNA: TGTGCCTGGAGCCCCGGTGAACAGACTGAAGCTTTCTTT

J: TRBJ2-7
size: once
D: TRBD2
V: TRBV5-5
CDR3: CASSSGLLQSGYEQYF
DNA: TGTGCCAGCAGCTCGGGACTACTCCAGAGCGGCTACGAGCAGTACTTC

J: TRBJ2-2
size: NA
D: TRBD1
V: TRBV10-3
CDR3: CATTGTGVTGELFF
DNA: TGTGCCACCACCGGGACAGGGGTCACCGGGGAGCTGTTTTTT

J: TRBJ2-1
size: NA
D: NA
V: TRBV2
CDR3: CASSVAAGGNEQFF
DNA: TGTGCCAGCAGTGTCGCGGCCGGGGGCAATGAGCAGTTCTTC

J: TRBJ1-5
size: NA
D: NA
V: TRBV10-2
CDR3: CASSEQPEYQPQHF
DNA: TGCGCCAGCAGTGAACAGCCTGAATATCAGCCCCAGCATTTT

J: TRBJ2-7
size: few
D: NA
V: TRBV5-1
CDR3: CASSLTQSYEQYF
DNA: TGCGCCAGCAGCTTGACCCAGTCCTACGAGCAGTACTTC

J: TRBJ2-5
size: NA
D: NA
V: TRBV6-1
CDR3: CASSDWQEYQETQYF
DNA: TGTGCCAGCAGTGATTGGCAGGAGTACCAAGAGACCCAGTACTTC

J: TRBJ2-1
size: once
D: TRBD1
V: TRBV7-3
CDR3: CASSLSIETGSSYNEQFF
DNA: TGTGCCAGCAGCCTTTCGATAGAGACAGGGAGCTCCTACAATGAGCAGTTCTTC

J: TRBJ1-1
size: NA
D: TRBD1
V: TRBV28
CDR3: CASTLRDRGGTEAFF
DNA: TGTGCCAGCACCCTCCGTGACAGGGGGGGCACTGAAGCTTTCTTT

J: TRBJ2-1
size: NA
D: TRBD2
V: TRBV19
CDR3: CASARLSGGRYNEQFF
DNA: TGTGCCAGTGCTCGACTAAGCGGGGGTAGGTACAATGAGCAGTTCTTC

J: TRBJ1-1
size: NA
D: NA
V: TRBV5-6
CDR3: CASSLGITEAFF
DNA: TGTGCCAGCAGCTTAGGGATTACTGAAGCTTTCTTT

J: TRBJ1-5
size: NA
D: NA
V: TRBV7-9
CDR3: CASSESSSTPQHF
DNA: TGTGCCAGCAGCGAAAGTAGCAGTACGCCCCAGCATTTT

J: TRBJ1-4
size: NA
D: NA
V: TRBV5-6
CDR3: CASRRAGAVNEKLFF
DNA: TGTGCCAGCAGGCGGGCGGGGGCAGTTAATGAAAAACTGTTTTTT

J: TRBJ1-1
size: NA
D: NA
V: TRBV7-9
CDR3: CASSLRDTEAFF
DNA: TGTGCCAGCAGCTTAAGGGACACTGAAGCTTTCTTT

J: TRBJ2-3
size: NA
D: NA
V: TRBV29-1
CDR3: CSVGTTASDTQYF
DNA: TGCAGCGTTGGGACGACGGCCTCAGATACGCAGTATTTT

J: TRBJ2-2
size: NA
D: NA
V: TRBV7-6
CDR3: CASSLAGDTGELFF
DNA: TGTGCCAGCAGCTTAGCAGGGGACACCGGGGAGCTGTTTTTT

J: TRBJ2-7
size: few
D: NA
V: TRBV7-2
CDR3: CASSPTVATYEQYF
DNA: TGTGCCAGCAGTCCGACAGTGGCGACCTACGAGCAGTACTTC

J: TRBJ1-5
size: NA
D: TRBD1
V: TRBV6-5
CDR3: CASSRQGGQPQHF
DNA: TGTGCCAGCAGCAGACAGGGAGGTCAGCCCCAGCATTTT

J: TRBJ1-2
size: few
D: TRBD1
V: TRBV7-8
CDR3: CASSWDSTGGGYTF
DNA: TGTGCCAGCAGCTGGGACAGCACAGGTGGCGGCTACACCTTC

J: TRBJ2-3
size: NA
D: TRBD1
V: TRBV5-6
CDR3: CASSLRTGGRTDTQYF
DNA: TGTGCCAGCAGCTTACGGACAGGGGGCCGCACAGATACGCAGTATTTT

J: TRBJ2-2
size: once
D: NA
V: TRBV7-3
CDR3: CASLGGPGELFF
DNA: TGTGCCAGCTTGGGGGGACCCGGGGAGCTGTTTTTT

J: TRBJ1-4
size: NA
D: NA
V: TRBV29-1
CDR3: CSVEVNGKVFF
DNA: TGCAGCGTTGAGGTGAATGGCAAGGTGTTTTTT

J: TRBJ2-5
size: NA
D: NA
V: TRBV20-1
CDR3: CSARESETQYF
DNA: TGCAGTGCTAGAGAGTCAGAGACCCAGTACTTC

J: TRBJ1-5
size: NA
D: NA
V: TRBV15
CDR3: CATSRYSNQPQHF
DNA: TGTGCCACCAGCAGGTACAGCAATCAGCCCCAGCATTTT

J: TRBJ1-2
size: NA
D: TRBD1
V: TRBV5-8
CDR3: CASNPGTGTNYGYTF
DNA: TGTGCCAGCAACCCAGGGACAGGGACCAACTATGGCTACACCTTC

J: TRBJ1-1
size: NA
D: NA
V: TRBV6-1
CDR3: CASSEGWGAGTEAFF
DNA: TGTGCCAGCAGTGAGGGGTGGGGGGCCGGCACTGAAGCTTTCTTT

J: TRBJ1-2
size: NA
D: NA
V: TRBV27
CDR3: CASRPNDSVYGYTF
DNA: TGTGCCAGCAGACCCAACGACAGTGTATATGGCTACACCTTC